One sample yielded the 9 T cell receptor beta chains listed below, sequenced in a study of CD4+ T cells in melanoma. Repertoires were generated with immunoSEQ multiplex PCR, while TCRdb's copy carries only in-frame clones and drops some. Found here are over 7,500 clones, 69% of them singletons; the top ten hold 15% to 20%. The sample taken for sequencing was peripheral blood. All receptors derive from a human donor with melanoma.

This clone was picked up a small number of times. The junction and the germline gene differ at one end; a read error may be behind it. The chain uses TRBV11-2 and TRBJ1-5, with D tentatively TRBD1 (6 bases). The CDR3 loop spans 16 amino acids. CDR1 is SGHAT, CDR2 FQNNGV, per germline. CDR3 nucleotides: TGTGCCAGCACCTTAGATTACAGGGAGACGGGTCAGCCCCAGCATTTT. This sequence encodes CASTLDYRETGQPQHF.

CDR3 bases: TGCGCCAGCAGTCACCCGGGACAGGGGAATAATTCACCCCTCCACTTT. This codes for CASSHPGQGNNSPLHF. The chain links TRBV23-1 to TRBJ1-6, with 10 bases identical to TRBD1. TRBV23-1 qualifies as an ORF whose function is uncertain. This CDR3 spans 16 amino acids. The V segment lost 3 bases and the J segment 5 bases; nucleotides outside the gene matches: 4.

This clone was recorded a few times. The chain links TRBV10-3 to TRBJ1-1, with a possible D match to TRBD1 (5 bases). V lost 7 bases and J lost 5, with 14 bases in between. The germline gives CDR1 ENHRY, CDR2 SYGVKD. The CDR3 sequence is 13 residues long. CDR3 DNA: TGTGCCATCACGGTTGGGGGGGAAACTGAAGCTTTCTTT. Translation gives CAITVGGETEAFF.

The gene calls are TRBV19 and TRBJ1-1, with D hard to call. The germline CDR1 and CDR2 sequences are LNHDA and SQIVND (reference sequence). The CDR3 length is 15 residues. V lost 3 bases to trimming and J lost 11 bases, with 22 bases between them. This CDR3 reads CASSIRADSTLNAFF. In nucleotides, the CDR3 is TGTGCCAGTAGTATTCGGGCAGATTCCACACTGAACGCTTTCTTT.

This chain links TRBV7-2 with TRBJ1-6; no clear D gene. From germline, CDR1 is SGHTA and CDR2 FQGNSA. Trimming cost V 5 bases and J 4 bases, with 9 bases left between them. The CDR3 spans 14 residues. This CDR3 is CASSDGFYNSPLHF. The CDR3 nucleotides are TGTGCCAGCAGCGACGGCTTTTATAATTCACCCCTCCACTTT.

The chain employs TRBV4-1 and TRBJ1-1; 7 nucleotides agree with TRBD1. CDR1 and CDR2 (germline): MGHRA, YSYEKL. There are 13 residues in the CDR3. J was trimmed by 3 bases and V by 4 bases; bases with no gene match: 2. Here the CDR3 DNA reads TGCGCCAGCAGCCGGGACAGTTACACTGAAGCTTTCTTT. This sequence encodes CASSRDSYTEAFF.

This clone was observed once. The chain uses TRBV4-3 and TRBJ2-1; D possibly corresponds to TRBD1 (7 bases). CDR1 is LGHNA and CDR2 is YSLEER in the germline V gene. This CDR3 spans 16 amino acids. Deletions cut 5 bases from V and 0 bases from J, with 14 bases between. The CDR3 sequence is CASSKRQGGSYNEQFF. The CDR3 DNA reads TGCGCCAGCAGCAAACGACAGGGAGGCTCCTACAATGAGCAGTTCTTC.

The chain employs TRBV18 and TRBJ1-2, with 9 bases matching TRBD1. Germline V lookup: CDR1 KGHSH, CDR2 LQKENI. The CDR3 has 14 residues. The trim removed 4 bases at V and 4 bases at J, leaving 4 bases unmatched. The DNA for the CDR3 is TGTGCCAGCTCACGGACAGGGGACGGCTATGGCTACACCTTC. Translated, it gives CASSRTGDGYGYTF. The full variable domain, with the rest looked up from reference TRBV18 and TRBJ1-2, is NAGVMQNPRHLVRRRGQEARLRCSPMKGHSHVYWYRQLPEEGLKFMVYLQKENIIDESGMPKERFSAEFPKEGPSILRIQQVVRGDSAAYFCASSRTGDGYGYTFGSGTRLTVV.

This rearrangement joins TRBV27 to TRBJ1-6; TRBD1 agrees at 7 bases. This CDR3 spans 14 amino acids. Trimming took 6 bases from V and 7 from J; bases not matched to a gene: 6. In germline, CDR1 is MNHEY, CDR2 SMNVEV (reference sequence). Here the CDR3 reads CASSRDSLNSPLHF. The DNA of the CDR3 is TGTGCCAGCAGCCGGGACAGTCTAAATTCACCCCTCCACTTT.